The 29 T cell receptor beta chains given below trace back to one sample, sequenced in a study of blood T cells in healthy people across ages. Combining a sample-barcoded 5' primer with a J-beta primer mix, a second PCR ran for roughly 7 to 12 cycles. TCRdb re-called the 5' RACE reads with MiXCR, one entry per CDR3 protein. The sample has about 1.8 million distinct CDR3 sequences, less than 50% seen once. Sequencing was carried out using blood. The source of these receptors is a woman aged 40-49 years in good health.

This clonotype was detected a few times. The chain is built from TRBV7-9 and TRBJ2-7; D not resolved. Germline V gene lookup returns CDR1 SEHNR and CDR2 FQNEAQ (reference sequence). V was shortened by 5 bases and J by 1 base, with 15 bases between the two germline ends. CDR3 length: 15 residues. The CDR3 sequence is CASSPSLGKSYEQYF. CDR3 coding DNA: TGTGCCAGCAGCCCTTCGTTGGGAAAATCCTACGAGCAGTACTTC.

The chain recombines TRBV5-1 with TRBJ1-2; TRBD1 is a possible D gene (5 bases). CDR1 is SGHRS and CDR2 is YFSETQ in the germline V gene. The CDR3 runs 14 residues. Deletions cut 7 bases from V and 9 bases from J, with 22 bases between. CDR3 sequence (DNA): TGCGCCAGCTTTATGGGGGGAACGACCAGGAGCTACACCTTC. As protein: CASFMGGTTRSYTF.

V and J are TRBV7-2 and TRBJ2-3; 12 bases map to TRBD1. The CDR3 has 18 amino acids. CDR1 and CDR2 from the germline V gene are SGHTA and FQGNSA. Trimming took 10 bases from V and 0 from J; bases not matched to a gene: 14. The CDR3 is CAKPGQGAVPFSTDTQYF. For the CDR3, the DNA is TGTGCCAAACCGGGACAGGGGGCCGTTCCTTTTAGCACAGATACGCAGTATTTT.

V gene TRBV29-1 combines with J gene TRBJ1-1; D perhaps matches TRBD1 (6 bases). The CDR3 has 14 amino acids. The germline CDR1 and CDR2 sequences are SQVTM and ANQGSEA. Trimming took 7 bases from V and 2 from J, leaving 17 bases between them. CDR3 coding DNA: TGCAGCGGTCTGGGGGCGCGAGGAAACACTGAAGCTTTCTTT. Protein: CSGLGARGNTEAFF. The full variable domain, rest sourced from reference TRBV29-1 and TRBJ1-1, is SAVISQKPSRDICQRGTSLTIQCQVDSQVTMMFWYRQQPGQSLTLIATANQGSEATYESGFVIDKFPISRPNLTFSTLTVSNMSPEDSSIYLCSGLGARGNTEAFFGQGTRLTVV.

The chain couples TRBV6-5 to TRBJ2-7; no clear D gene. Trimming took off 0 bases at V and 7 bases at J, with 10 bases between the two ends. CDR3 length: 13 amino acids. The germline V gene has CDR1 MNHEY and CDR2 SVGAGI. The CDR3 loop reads CASSYSTSNEQYF. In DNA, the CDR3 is TGTGCCAGCAGTTACTCGACCAGCAATGAGCAGTACTTC.

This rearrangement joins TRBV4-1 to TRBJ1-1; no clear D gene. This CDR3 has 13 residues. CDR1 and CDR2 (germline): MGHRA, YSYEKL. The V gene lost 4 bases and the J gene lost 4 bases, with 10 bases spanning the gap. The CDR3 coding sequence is TGCGCCAGCAGCCGCCCCCTGGGCACTGAAGCTTTCTTT. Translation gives CASSRPLGTEAFF.

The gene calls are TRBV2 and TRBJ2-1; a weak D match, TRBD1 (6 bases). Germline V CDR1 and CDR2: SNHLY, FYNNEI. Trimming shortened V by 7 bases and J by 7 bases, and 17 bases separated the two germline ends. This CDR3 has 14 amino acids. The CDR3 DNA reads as TGTGCCAGCAAGCTCGAACCTCAGGGGAATGAGCAGTTCTTC. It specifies CASKLEPQGNEQFF.

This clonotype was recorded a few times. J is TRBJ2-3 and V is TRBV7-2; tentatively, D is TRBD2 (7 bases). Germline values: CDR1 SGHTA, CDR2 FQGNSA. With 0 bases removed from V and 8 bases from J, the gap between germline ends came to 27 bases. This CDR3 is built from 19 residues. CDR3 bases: TGTGCCAGCAGCTTAGCGGGAGGGGGACGGAGGGCCTTCAGGGGTACGCAGTATTTT. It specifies CASSLAGGGRRAFRGTQYF.

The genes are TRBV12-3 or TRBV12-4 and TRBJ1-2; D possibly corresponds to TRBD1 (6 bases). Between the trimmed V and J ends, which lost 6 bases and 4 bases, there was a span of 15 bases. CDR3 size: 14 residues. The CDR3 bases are TGTGCCAGCAGACCTACAGGGTGGGGCTATGGCTACACCTTC. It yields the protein CASRPTGWGYGYTF.

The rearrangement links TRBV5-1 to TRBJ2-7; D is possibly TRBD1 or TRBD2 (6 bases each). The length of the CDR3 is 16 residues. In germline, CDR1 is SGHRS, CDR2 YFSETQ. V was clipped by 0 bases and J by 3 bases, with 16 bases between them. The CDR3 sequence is CASSLGGVAGVYEQYF. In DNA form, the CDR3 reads TGCGCCAGCAGCTTGGGGGGGGTCGCAGGGGTCTACGAGCAGTACTTC.

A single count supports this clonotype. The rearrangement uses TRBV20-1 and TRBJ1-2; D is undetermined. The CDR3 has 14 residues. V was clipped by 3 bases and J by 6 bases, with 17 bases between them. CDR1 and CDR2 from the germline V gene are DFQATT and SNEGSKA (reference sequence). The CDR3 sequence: CSASWVRGSDGYTF. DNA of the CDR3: TGCAGTGCTAGTTGGGTTCGGGGAAGCGATGGCTACACCTTC.

CDR3 residues: CASSFQWTSGPHIWYF. The CDR3 DNA is TGTGCCAGCAGTTTCCAATGGACTAGCGGGCCACATATTTGGTATTTT. The chain recombines TRBV27 with TRBJ2-3; 11 bases match TRBD2. Germline V gene lookup returns CDR1 MNHEY and CDR2 SMNVEV (reference sequence). The J segment lost 14 bases and the V segment lost 3 bases, leaving 16 bases of the junction unmatched. The CDR3 runs to 16 residues.

The CDR3 loop is CASSPTVGGGTRGNEQYF. The CDR3 coding sequence is TGTGCCAGCTCACCCACCGTCGGGGGCGGGACGCGAGGCAATGAGCAGTACTTC. This chain links TRBV18 with TRBJ2-5, with D perhaps matching TRBD1 or TRBD2 (6 bases each). Looked up from germline, CDR1 is KGHSH and CDR2 is LQKENI. With 3 bases removed from V and 11 bases from J, the gap between germline ends came to 31 bases. The CDR3 has 18 amino acids.

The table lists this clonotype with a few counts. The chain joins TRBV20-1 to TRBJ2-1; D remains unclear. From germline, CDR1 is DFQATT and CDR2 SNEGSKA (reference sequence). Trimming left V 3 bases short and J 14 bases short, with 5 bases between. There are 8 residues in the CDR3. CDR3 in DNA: TGCAGTGCTAGCGTCAAGTTCTTC. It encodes CSASVKFF.

The CDR3 DNA sequence: TGCAGCGTTGTTCGGCAGGGCGAAGAGACCCAGTACTTC. Its protein product is CSVVRQGEETQYF. This chain connects TRBV29-1 to TRBJ2-5; D possibly corresponds to TRBD1 (5 bases). The V gene lost 4 bases and the J gene lost 3 bases, with 12 bases spanning the gap. In germline, CDR1 is SQVTM, CDR2 ANQGSEA. The CDR3 is 13 amino acids.

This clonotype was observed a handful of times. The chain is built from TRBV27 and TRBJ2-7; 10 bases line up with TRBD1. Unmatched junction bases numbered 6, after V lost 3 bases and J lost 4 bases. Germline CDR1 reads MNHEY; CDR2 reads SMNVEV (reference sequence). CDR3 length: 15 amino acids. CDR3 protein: CASSLGTGAVYEQYF. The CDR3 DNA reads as TGTGCCAGCAGTTTGGGGACAGGGGCGGTTTACGAGCAGTACTTC.

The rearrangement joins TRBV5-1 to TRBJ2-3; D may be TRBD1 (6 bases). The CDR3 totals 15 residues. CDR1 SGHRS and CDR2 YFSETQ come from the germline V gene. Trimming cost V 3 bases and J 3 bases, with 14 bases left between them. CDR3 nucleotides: TGCGCCAGCAGCTCACAGGCAGGGGTTACAGATACGCAGTATTTT. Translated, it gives CASSSQAGVTDTQYF.

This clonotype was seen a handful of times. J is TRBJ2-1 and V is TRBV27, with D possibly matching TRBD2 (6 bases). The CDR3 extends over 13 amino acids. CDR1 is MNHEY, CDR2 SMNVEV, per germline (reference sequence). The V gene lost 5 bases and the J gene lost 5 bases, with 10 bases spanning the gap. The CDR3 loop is CASSVGLNNEQFF. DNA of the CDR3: TGTGCCAGCAGTGTGGGACTCAACAATGAGCAGTTCTTC.

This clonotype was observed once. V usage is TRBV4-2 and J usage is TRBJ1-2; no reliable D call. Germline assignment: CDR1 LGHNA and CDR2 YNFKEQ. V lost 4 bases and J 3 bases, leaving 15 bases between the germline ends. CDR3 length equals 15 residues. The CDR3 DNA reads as TGTGCCAGCAGCCGGCAAGCGGATAAAGACTATGGCTACACCTTC. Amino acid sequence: CASSRQADKDYGYTF.

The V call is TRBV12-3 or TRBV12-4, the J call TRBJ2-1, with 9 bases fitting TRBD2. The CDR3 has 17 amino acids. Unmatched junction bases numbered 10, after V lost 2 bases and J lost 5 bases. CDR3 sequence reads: CASSLTAGLAGNNEQFF. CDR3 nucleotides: TGTGCCAGCAGTTTAACGGCCGGGCTAGCGGGGAACAATGAGCAGTTCTTC.

The CDR3 DNA is TGTGCCAGCAGTTACGGGGGAGGGGGGAGCTCCTACGAGCAGTACTTC. Protein sequence: CASSYGGGGSSYEQYF. V is TRBV6-5 and J is TRBJ2-7; tentatively, D is TRBD2 (7 bases). Between the trimmed V and J ends, which lost 2 bases and 0 bases, there was a span of 14 bases. Germline values: CDR1 MNHEY, CDR2 SVGAGI. This CDR3 comprises 16 residues.

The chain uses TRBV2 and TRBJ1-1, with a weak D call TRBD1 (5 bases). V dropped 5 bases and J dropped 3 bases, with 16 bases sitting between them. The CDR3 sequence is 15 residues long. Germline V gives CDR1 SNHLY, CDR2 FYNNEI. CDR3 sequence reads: CASSPRGVRDTEAFF. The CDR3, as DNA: TGTGCCAGCAGTCCCCGAGGGGTCCGAGACACTGAAGCTTTCTTT.

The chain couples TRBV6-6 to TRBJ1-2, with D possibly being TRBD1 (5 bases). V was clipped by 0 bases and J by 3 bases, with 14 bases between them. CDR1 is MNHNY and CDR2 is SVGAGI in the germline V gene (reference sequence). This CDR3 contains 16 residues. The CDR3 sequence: CASSYSIPGTDYGYTF. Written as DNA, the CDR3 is TGTGCCAGCAGTTACTCGATCCCGGGGACTGACTATGGCTACACCTTC.

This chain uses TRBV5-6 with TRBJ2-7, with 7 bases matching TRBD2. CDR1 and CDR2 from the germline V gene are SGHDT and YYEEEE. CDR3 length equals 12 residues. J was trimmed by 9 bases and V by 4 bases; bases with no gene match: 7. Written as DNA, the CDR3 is TGTGCCAGCAGCCCCCCGGGGGGAGTGCAGTACTTC. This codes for CASSPPGGVQYF. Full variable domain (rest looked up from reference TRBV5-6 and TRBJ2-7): DAGVTQSPTHLIKTRGQQVTLRCSPKSGHDTVSWYQQALGQGPQFIFQYYEEEERQRGNFPDRFSGHQFPNYSSELNVNALLLGDSALYLCASSPPGGVQYFGPGTRLTVT.

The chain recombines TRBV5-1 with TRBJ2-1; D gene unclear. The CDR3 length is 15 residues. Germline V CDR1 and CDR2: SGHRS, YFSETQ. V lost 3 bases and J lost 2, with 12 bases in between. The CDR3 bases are TGCGCCAGCAGCTCCGTCTCAAACCCCTACAATGAGCAGTTCTTC. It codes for CASSSVSNPYNEQFF.

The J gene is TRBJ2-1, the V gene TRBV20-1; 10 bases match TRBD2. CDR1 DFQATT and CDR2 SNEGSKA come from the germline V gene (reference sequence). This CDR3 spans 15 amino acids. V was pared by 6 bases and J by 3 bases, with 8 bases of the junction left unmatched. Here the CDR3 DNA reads TGCAGTGCCAAGACCCCTAGCGGGAGCTACAATGAGCAGTTCTTC. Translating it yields CSAKTPSGSYNEQFF.

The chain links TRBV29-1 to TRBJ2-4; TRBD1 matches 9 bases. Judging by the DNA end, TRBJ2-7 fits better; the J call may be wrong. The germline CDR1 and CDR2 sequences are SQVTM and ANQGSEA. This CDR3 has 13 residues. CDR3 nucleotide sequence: TGCAGCGTTGAAGGGACAGGGGTTCGCGAGCAGTACTTC. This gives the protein CSVEGTGVREQYF.

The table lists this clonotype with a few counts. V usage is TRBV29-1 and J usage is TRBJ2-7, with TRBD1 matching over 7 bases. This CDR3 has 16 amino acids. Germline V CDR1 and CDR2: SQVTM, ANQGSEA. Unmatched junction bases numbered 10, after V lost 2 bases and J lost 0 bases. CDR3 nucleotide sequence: TGCAGCGTTGAAATCGTAGGGGACAGAAGCTCCTACGAGCAGTACTTC. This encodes CSVEIVGDRSSYEQYF.

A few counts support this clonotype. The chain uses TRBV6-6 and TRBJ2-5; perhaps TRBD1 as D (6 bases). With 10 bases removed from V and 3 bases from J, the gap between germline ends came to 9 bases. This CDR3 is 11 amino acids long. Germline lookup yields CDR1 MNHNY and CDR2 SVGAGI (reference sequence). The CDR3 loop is CATRGKETQYF. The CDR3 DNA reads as TGTGCCACTAGGGGGAAAGAGACCCAGTACTTC.